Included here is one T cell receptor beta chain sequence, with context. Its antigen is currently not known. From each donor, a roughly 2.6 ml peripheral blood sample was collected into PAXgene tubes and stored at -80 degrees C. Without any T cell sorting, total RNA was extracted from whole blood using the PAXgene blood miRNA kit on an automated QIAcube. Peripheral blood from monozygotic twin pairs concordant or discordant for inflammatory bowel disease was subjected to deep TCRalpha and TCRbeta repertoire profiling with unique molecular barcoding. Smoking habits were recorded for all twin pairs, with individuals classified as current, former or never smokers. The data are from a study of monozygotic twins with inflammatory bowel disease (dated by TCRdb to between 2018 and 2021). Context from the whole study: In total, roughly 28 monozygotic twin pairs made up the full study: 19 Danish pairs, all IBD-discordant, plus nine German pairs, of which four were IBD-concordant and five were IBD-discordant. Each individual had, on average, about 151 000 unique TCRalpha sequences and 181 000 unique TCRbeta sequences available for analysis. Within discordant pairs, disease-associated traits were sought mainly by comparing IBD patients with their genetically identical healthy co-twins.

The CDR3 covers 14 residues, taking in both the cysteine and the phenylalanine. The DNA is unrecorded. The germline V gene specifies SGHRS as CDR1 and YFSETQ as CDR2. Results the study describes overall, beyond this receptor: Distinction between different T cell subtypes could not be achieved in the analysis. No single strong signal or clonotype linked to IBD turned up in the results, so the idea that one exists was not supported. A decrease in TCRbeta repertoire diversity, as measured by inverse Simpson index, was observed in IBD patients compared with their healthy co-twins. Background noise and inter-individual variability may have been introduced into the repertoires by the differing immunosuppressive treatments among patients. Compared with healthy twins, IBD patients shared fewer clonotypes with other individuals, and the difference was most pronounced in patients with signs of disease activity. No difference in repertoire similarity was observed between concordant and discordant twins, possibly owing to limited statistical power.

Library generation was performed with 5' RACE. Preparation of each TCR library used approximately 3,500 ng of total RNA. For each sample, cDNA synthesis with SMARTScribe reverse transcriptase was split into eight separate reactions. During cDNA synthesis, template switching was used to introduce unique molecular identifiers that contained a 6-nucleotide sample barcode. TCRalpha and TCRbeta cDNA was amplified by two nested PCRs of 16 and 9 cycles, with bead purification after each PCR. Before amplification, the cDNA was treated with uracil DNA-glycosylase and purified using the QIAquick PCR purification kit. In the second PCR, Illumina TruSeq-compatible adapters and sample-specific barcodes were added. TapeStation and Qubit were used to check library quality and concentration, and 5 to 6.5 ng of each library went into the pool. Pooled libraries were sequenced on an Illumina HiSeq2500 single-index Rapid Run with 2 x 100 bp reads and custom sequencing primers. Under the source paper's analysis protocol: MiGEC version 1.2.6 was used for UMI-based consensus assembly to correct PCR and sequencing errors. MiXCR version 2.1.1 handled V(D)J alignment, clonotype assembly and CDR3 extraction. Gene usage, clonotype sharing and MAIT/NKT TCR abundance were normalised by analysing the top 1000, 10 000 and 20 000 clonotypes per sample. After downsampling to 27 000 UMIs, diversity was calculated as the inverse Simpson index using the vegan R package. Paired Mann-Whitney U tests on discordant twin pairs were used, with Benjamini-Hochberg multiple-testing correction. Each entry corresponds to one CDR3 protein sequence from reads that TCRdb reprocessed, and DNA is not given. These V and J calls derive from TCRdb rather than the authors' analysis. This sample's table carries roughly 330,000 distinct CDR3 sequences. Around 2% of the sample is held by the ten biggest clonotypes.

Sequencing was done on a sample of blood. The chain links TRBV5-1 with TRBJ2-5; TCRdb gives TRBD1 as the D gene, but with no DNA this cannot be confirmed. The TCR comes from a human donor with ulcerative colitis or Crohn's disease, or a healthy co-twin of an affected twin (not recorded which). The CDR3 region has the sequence CASSEGQIQETQYF.